Each of the 5 T cell receptor beta chains below was sequenced from the same sample in a study of T cell repertoires in cytomegalovirus infection. MiXCR, run by TCRdb on the reads, gives a single entry per CDR3 protein. The table has about 180,000 distinct CDR3 sequences, roughly 17% seen once. Sample: CD8+ T cells from PBMCs. These TCRs come from a human donor in good health (CMV status not recorded). Some clones in this sample may be carry-over from other donors' samples.

This clonotype has a handful of counts. The chain combines TRBV12-3 or TRBV12-4 with TRBJ1-1; D unclear. Trimming shortened V by 0 bases and J by 1 base, and 6 bases separated the two germline ends. This CDR3 spans 14 amino acids. CDR3 region: CASSLAQPNTEAFF. The CDR3, as DNA: TGTGCCAGCAGTTTAGCACAGCCGAACACTGAAGCTTTCTTT.

The chain has TRBV6-2 or TRBV6-3 and TRBJ1-2; D remains ambiguous. With 0 bases removed from V and 5 bases from J, the gap between germline ends came to 7 bases. In germline, CDR1 is MNHEY, CDR2 SVGEGT. The CDR3 contains 13 residues. The CDR3 sequence is CASSYSLLYGYTF. CDR3 nucleotide sequence: TGTGCCAGCAGTTACTCACTCTTATATGGCTACACCTTC.

The rearrangement links TRBV7-6 to TRBJ2-7, with D possibly matching TRBD2 (6 bases). The CDR3 sequence is 13 residues long. Germline CDR1 is SGHVS and CDR2 is FNYEAQ. V lost 4 bases, J lost 5 bases, and 12 bases lay in between. CDR3 bases: TGTGCCAGCAGCTCCCGGGACTTTAACGAGCAGTACTTC. Translation: CASSSRDFNEQYF.

This clonotype has at least ten counts. This rearrangement joins TRBV7-8 to TRBJ2-1; 7 bases map to TRBD1. This CDR3 has 16 amino acids. J was trimmed by 2 bases and V by 6 bases; bases with no gene match: 10. Germline V gives CDR1 SGHVS, CDR2 FQNEAQ. CDR3: CASSGPRQGPYNEQFF. DNA for the CDR3: TGTGCCAGCAGTGGTCCCAGACAGGGCCCCTACAATGAGCAGTTCTTC. The variable domain in full, completed from reference TRBV7-8 and TRBJ2-1, reads GAGVSQSPRYKVAKRGQDVALRCDPISGHVSLFWYQQALGQGPEFLTYFQNEAQLDKSGLPSDRFFAERPEGSVSTLKIQRTQQEDSAVYLCASSGPRQGPYNEQFFGPGTRLTVL.

This clonotype was recorded a few times. The gene calls are TRBV20-1 and TRBJ2-7, with 7 nucleotides matching TRBD1. Germline V gene sequence: CDR1 DFQATT, CDR2 SNEGSKA (reference sequence). The CDR3 is 14 residues long. With V trimmed by 4 bases and J by 2 bases, 8 bases remained unmatched. CDR3 in DNA: TGCAGTGCTAAGAGACAGGGCTTTCCCTACGAGCAGTACTTC. Its protein is CSAKRQGFPYEQYF.